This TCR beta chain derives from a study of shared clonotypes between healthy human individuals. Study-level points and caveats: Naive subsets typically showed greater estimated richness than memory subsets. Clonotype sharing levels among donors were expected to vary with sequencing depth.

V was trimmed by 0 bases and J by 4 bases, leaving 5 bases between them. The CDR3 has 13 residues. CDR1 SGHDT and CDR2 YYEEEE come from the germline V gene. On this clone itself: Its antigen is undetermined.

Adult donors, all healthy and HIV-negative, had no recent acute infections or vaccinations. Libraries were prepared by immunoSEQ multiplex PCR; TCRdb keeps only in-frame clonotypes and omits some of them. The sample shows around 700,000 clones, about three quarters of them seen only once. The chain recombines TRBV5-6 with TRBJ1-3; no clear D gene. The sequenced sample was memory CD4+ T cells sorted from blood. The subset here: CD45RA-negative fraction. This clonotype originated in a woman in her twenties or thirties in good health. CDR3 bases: TGTGCCAGCAGCTTGGAGAGGGGAAACACCATATATTTT. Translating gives CASSLERGNTIYF. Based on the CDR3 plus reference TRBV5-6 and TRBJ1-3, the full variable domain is DAGVTQSPTHLIKTRGQQVTLRCSPKSGHDTVSWYQQALGQGPQFIFQYYEEEERQRGNFPDRFSGHQFPNYSSELNVNALLLGDSALYLCASSLERGNTIYFGEGSWLTVV.